This T cell receptor beta chain is from a study of beta chain features in type 1 diabetes. This clone has more than one count but fewer than ten. Its antigen is unidentified. The study reverse transcribed the entire isolated RNA, so it sequenced expressed TCRB transcripts. Libraries were prepared by immunoSEQ multiplex PCR; TCRdb keeps only in-frame clonotypes and omits some of them. Here the sample spans 400,000 or so clones, about 10% being singletons. General study points: Within each of all four CD4+ subsets, Type 1 diabetes patients had TCRB CDR3s that were moderately but significantly shorter.

Material for sequencing was central memory CD4+ T cells from blood. This receptor was identified in a man under 40 with type 1 diabetes.

Written as DNA, the CDR3 is TGTGCCAGCAGCTTAGACCAACAAGAGACCCAGTACTTC. It translates to CASSLDQQETQYF. The chain is built from TRBV7-2 and TRBJ2-5, with no clear D. Germline lookup yields CDR1 SGHTA and CDR2 FQGNSA. The V and J ends lost 1 base and 2 bases respectively, with 5 bases between them. CDR3 size: 13 residues.